The 14 T cell receptor beta chains in this list originate from one sample, sequenced in a study of cytomegalovirus exposure and HLA in healthy donors. 60 Vbeta and 13 Jbeta primers were used in PCR. TCRdb's copy holds only in-frame clones and misses some; the assay was immunoSEQ multiplex PCR. The sample records some 130,000 clones, about 80% being singletons. Source material: PBMCs. The receptor source for this set is a man in his forties in good health and CMV-seronegative.

A few counts support this clone. The CDR3 loop reads CASSLDTLGRSNTGELFF. The CDR3 DNA reads as TGCGCCAGCAGCTTGGATACGCTCGGGAGATCGAACACCGGGGAGCTGTTTTTT. The chain carries TRBV5-1 and TRBJ2-2, with a tentative D call TRBD2 (6 bases). The germline V gene has CDR1 SGHRS and CDR2 YFSETQ. Trimming cost V 0 bases and J 0 bases, with 15 bases left between them. The length of the CDR3 is 18 residues.

The chain is built from TRBV12-2 and TRBJ2-7; no DNA check was done on the table's D call, TRBD2. TRBV12-2 is assigned pseudogene status. There are 13 residues in the CDR3. The CDR3 region is CASRPGLAAEQYF. CDR3 bases: TGTGCAAGTCGCCCGGGACTAGCGGCCGAGCAGTACTTC.

The rearrangement joins TRBV7-2 to TRBJ1-3; 8 bases are shared with TRBD1. The V gene end was trimmed by 5 bases and the J gene end by 0 bases; junction bases not matched to a gene: 6. CDR1 is SGHTA and CDR2 is FQGNSA in the germline V gene. The CDR3 contains 16 residues. The CDR3, as DNA: TGTGCCAGCAGCCTGGACAGGGCAAACTCTGGAAACACCATATATTTT. Translation: CASSLDRANSGNTIYF.

This chain joins TRBV9 and TRBJ1-2; perhaps TRBD1 as D (6 bases). This CDR3 has 15 residues. CDR1 and CDR2 from the germline V gene are SGDLS and YYNGEE. Trimming removed 3 bases from V and 8 bases from J, with 20 bases in between. As DNA, the CDR3 is TGTGCCAGCAGCGCACAGACTACAGGGATAGGGGGCTACACCTTC. This gives the protein CASSAQTTGIGGYTF.

The chain has TRBV5-4 and TRBJ2-1; 7 nucleotides align to TRBD2. V gave up 0 bases and J gave up 4 bases; unmatched junction bases: 4. The CDR3 is 15 amino acids. Germline V gene data show CDR1 as SGHNT and CDR2 as YYREEE (reference sequence). The CDR3 here is CASSLAASGYNEQFF. CDR3 bases: TGTGCCAGCAGCTTGGCCGCTAGCGGATACAATGAGCAGTTCTTC.

The rearrangement uses TRBV10-2 and TRBJ2-1, with 7 nucleotides matching TRBD1. The V gene's germline CDR1 is WSHSY and CDR2 SAAADI. The CDR3 totals 13 residues. V gave up 7 bases and J gave up 4 bases; unmatched junction bases: 4. CDR3 nucleotide sequence: TGCGCCAGCAAGGAGACAGGGTACAATGAGCAGTTCTTC. This codes for CASKETGYNEQFF.

The chain uses TRBV7-2 and TRBJ1-5; no clear D gene. The CDR3 covers 14 residues. With 5 bases removed from V and 4 bases from J, the gap between germline ends came to 12 bases. Germline V gene data show CDR1 as SGHTA and CDR2 as FQGNSA. The CDR3 DNA follows: TGTGCCAGCAGCCGGGATCTAGGGAATCAGCCCCAGCATTTT. It specifies CASSRDLGNQPQHF.

The J gene is TRBJ2-7, the V gene TRBV6-4; no definite D call. The V gene lost 0 bases and the J gene lost 2 bases, with 11 bases spanning the gap. CDR3 length: 15 residues. Germline CDR1 and CDR2: MRHNA and SNTAGT. CDR3 sequence: CASSDSLGYPYEQYF. The DNA for the CDR3 is TGTGCCAGCAGTGACTCCCTCGGTTACCCCTACGAGCAGTACTTC.

Only a few counts were recorded for this clone. The J gene is TRBJ2-3, the V gene TRBV14; D unresolved. The length of the CDR3 is 13 residues. The germline V gene has CDR1 SGHDN and CDR2 FVKESK. V was cut by 1 base and J by 7 bases, with 9 bases left in between. The CDR3 sequence: CASSQALRNTQYF. The CDR3 nucleotides read TGTGCCAGCAGCCAAGCGCTTAGAAATACGCAGTATTTT.

For this clone: The same CDR3 arises from other DNA sequences in this sample as well. The V gene is TRBV6-1, the J gene TRBJ2-1; D perhaps matches TRBD2 (6 bases). Germline CDR1 and CDR2: MNHNS and SASEGT. V was clipped by 7 bases and J by 4 bases, with 11 bases between them. The CDR3 is made up of 13 amino acids. The CDR3 DNA follows: TGTGCCAGCACATCCCTAGCGTACAATGAGCAGTTCTTC. Its translation is CASTSLAYNEQFF.

The rearrangement uses TRBV5-1 and TRBJ2-3, with D tentatively TRBD2 (6 bases). CDR1 and CDR2 from the germline V gene are SGHRS and YFSETQ. The CDR3 is 15 amino acids. Trimming removed 4 bases at V and 1 base at J, with 13 bases between. The CDR3 coding sequence is TGCGCCAGCAGCCTCCGGGGCGGGGGCACAGATACGCAGTATTTT. This sequence encodes CASSLRGGGTDTQYF.

The chain couples TRBV5-1 to TRBJ2-1, with 8 nucleotides matching TRBD2. V gave up 0 bases and J gave up 7 bases; unmatched junction bases: 9. The CDR3 runs 16 residues. Germline CDR1 SGHRS, CDR2 YFSETQ. The CDR3 region is CASSLVSGAIRNEQFF. The CDR3 coding sequence is TGCGCCAGCAGCTTGGTTAGCGGGGCCATTAGGAATGAGCAGTTCTTC.

The V gene is TRBV25-1, the J gene TRBJ2-5; 8 bases are shared with TRBD2. The end of the DNA is better explained by TRBJ2-7, so the J call may be wrong. The germline CDR1 and CDR2 sequences are MGHDK and SYGVNS. The CDR3 has 15 amino acids. CDR3 protein: CASSDGGRKPYEQYF. In nucleotides, the CDR3 is TGTGCCAGCAGTGACGGCGGGAGGAAACCCTACGAGCAGTACTTC.

This chain connects TRBV4-1 to TRBJ1-3; D uncertain. Germline-derived CDR1 and CDR2 are MGHRA and YSYEKL. The CDR3 has 15 amino acids. Trimming took off 1 base at V and 1 base at J, with 8 bases between the two ends. The CDR3 DNA follows: TGCGCCAGCAGCCAAGTGACGGGGTCTGGAAACACCATATATTTT. Translating gives CASSQVTGSGNTIYF.